The present T cell receptor beta chain was sequenced within a study of cytomegalovirus exposure and HLA in healthy donors (dated by TCRdb to 2017 to 2019). Study-level background: An earlier analysis of approximately 640 of the donors reported 250 to 350 Gb of sequence data and around 110 million unique TCR beta sequences from approximately 180 million T cells. Approximately 300 gigabases of sequencing data and tens of millions of unique TCR sequences made up an early release that covered several hundred HLA-typed donors. Of the roughly 400 genotyped donors, approximately 82% fell in the genetic ancestry cluster associated with self-reported Caucasian donors. The study aimed to test whether cataloging public T cell receptors could reveal signatures of past pathogen exposure. The study profiled the T cell repertoires of hundreds of subjects by immunosequencing and related them to cytomegalovirus serostatus. In addition to the first cohort of 650 to 800 subjects, a separate validation cohort of approximately 130 different subjects was used. The study combined high-throughput TCR immunosequencing, statistical association of individual TCRs with disease status, and machine learning to predict cytomegalovirus infection status. A later analysis re-analyzed previously published TCR beta repertoires from several hundred donors and added high-resolution HLA genotyping to study TCR occurrence patterns. Rather than using new phenotypic data, the later analysis identified candidate immune exposures from TCR beta sequences and from how often those sequences occurred across donors. An earlier analysis of a few hundred of the donors applied high-throughput TCR beta sequencing to assess whether each TCR beta V gene segment acted as functional or pseudogenic. Donor age, sex, ethnicity and CMV serostatus were collected together with the repertoire data. A later genetic analysis used genome-wide SNP genotypes for about three fifths of the 666 donors, treating that subset as a discovery cohort. All discovery cohort repertoires had been generated using a single sequencing platform. HLA typing covered class I and class II loci at four-digit resolution. Typing coverage varied by locus: about 629-630 donors for A, B, C, DRB1 and DQB1; approximately 500 for DQA1; more than 600 for DPA1; approximately 450 for DPB1. Roughly five DR-DQ haplotypes were handled as single units for association and clustering, since linkage in the cohort was strong. Among 300 to 500 genotyped donors of the cohort, an average of approximately 220,000 unique TCR beta nucleotide sequences was sequenced per donor, of which about 18% were non-productive. What the work shows at the level of the full study, not this receptor alone: In both the original and validation cohorts, the classifier was reported to diagnose cytomegalovirus status with high specificity and sensitivity. Because HLA typing was missing for some donors at each locus, association tests included only the typed subset. Specific HLA alleles were associated with more than 15,000 TCR beta sequences at a false discovery rate of 0.05 in a later analysis. A cluster of highly shared sequence variants was judged likely to be a technical artifact of the sequencing pipeline. Three of the identified cytomegalovirus-associated TCR beta chains were confirmed in vitro to be specific for cytomegalovirus antigens. In a later analysis, HLA-associated TCR beta chains showed more clonal expansion and lower generation probabilities than non-associated chains that were equally common. This cohort had only TCR beta chains sequenced, and the lack of alpha or paired-chain data limited which features could be detected. Correlated functional status among segregating V segments might reflect linkage disequilibrium, but an unknown experimental factor could not be ruled out. In an earlier analysis of some 640 of the donors, most TCR beta V segments were observed in productive rearrangements about 90% or about 30% of the time, broadly matching IMGT annotations. Most TCR sequences were seen in very few donors, while some public TCRs were found in many individuals. The earlier analysis of some 560 of the donors excluded roughly 16 rarely observed V segments, including chromosome 9 orphons, because counts were too low. Several of the top co-occurrence clusters appeared to be linked to parvovirus B19, influenza, CMV and Epstein-Barr virus, according to a later analysis. Immune exposure information for the cohort was limited to CMV serostatus. A later analysis found that most CMV-associated TCR beta chains appeared HLA-restricted, with HLA associations seemingly driven largely by CMV exposure. Roughly uniform sequencing depth across donors was assumed in presence/absence analyses, although this assumption may not hold. In a later analysis, TCR association rates were found to vary across HLA loci, with the most associated TCRs seen for DRB1 alleles and the fewest for HLA-C alleles. The 87-base-pair reads could not distinguish some IMGT-functional V segments, including TRBV6-2 and TRBV6-3, so those segments were excluded. Assigning TCR associations to individual alleles was difficult when HLA alleles, especially DR and DQ, strongly co-occurred. A further reported finding was that TCR beta sequences accurately predicted the HLA-A and HLA-B alleles for most subjects in the first cohort. Compared with the roughly 710-donor mean, donors in an Asian-associated ancestry cluster had fewer N-insertions in productive TCRs, according to a later genetic analysis. A later genetic analysis associated a missense DCLRE1C variant with V-gene and J-gene trimming of TCR beta chains, and an independent cohort replicated the association. According to the authors, the approach could potentially be generalized to other disease states and immunological phenotypes. A total of fewer than 200 TCR beta chains were listed by the study as associated with cytomegalovirus.

V ends up 3 bases short and J 4 bases short, with an unmatched junction base count of 10. CDR1 and CDR2 are read off the germline V gene as MNHNS and SASEGT. The cysteine opens and the phenylalanine closes a CDR3 of 16 amino acids. Only the CDR3 DNA stays, 48 bases, in frame from base 1. Concerning this clone: What antigen it recognizes has not been identified. It has no much larger one-base neighbor in the sample; base qualities were not kept.

Libraries were prepared through the immunoSEQ multiplex PCR assay. For the multiplex PCR, a mixture combining 60 forward primers for TCR Vbeta segments and 13 reverse primers for TCR Jbeta segments was used. The CDR3 region of rearranged TCR beta genes was amplified from genomic DNA by a multiplex PCR assay. Amplified TCR beta libraries were sequenced as 87-base-pair reads on the Illumina HiSeq System. As for the authors' bioinformatics: A later analysis tallied around 87 million unique TCR beta chains across the 666 repertoires, and about 10 million of those chains were shared by two or more donors. Raw reads were error-corrected and collapsed into unique sequences by a nearest-neighbor algorithm in which closely related sequences were merged to remove PCR and sequencing errors. V, D and J gene segments were assigned by aligning CDR3 sequences to IMGT reference sequences. For a sequence to be retained, a match of at least six nucleotides was required to both a V gene segment and a J gene segment. A rearrangement counted as productive if the CDR3 had no stop codons and remained in frame with V and J, and every other rearrangement counted as non-productive. Following IMGT convention, CDR3 was defined as the stretch from the second conserved V-encoded cysteine up to the conserved J-encoded phenylalanine. The earlier analysis of about 590 of the donors excluded sequences that lacked an unambiguous match to a single V gene segment. An earlier analysis of several hundred of the donors called V segments functional above 56.7% productive rearrangements and segregating when the between-donor standard deviation exceeded 5%. A statistical classification framework was built for diagnosing cytomegalovirus status from the catalog of TCR beta chain sequences. In a later analysis, V and J genes were assigned by comparing TCR nucleotide sequences against IMGT/GENE-DB human TR gene sequences. Using the TCRdist pipeline, a later analysis assigned CDR3 sequences along with most-parsimonious VDJ recombination scenarios. A later analysis defined each TCR beta chain by its CDR3 amino acid sequence plus V-gene family, and excluded reads lacking a unique V-gene family. To address suspected cross-contamination and a sequencing artifact, a later analysis removed several hundred highly shared, low-generation-probability nucleotide sequences. In a later analysis, a clonal expansion index for each public chain was calculated from normalized within-repertoire ranks of inferred template counts. In a later analysis, generation probabilities were computed using a VDJ recombination model fitted to out-of-frame rearrangements, and the results were checked against IGoR. Hypergeometric tests were used in a later analysis to score TCR-TCR, TCR-HLA and TCR-CMV co-occurrence, with a repertoire-size bias correction applied to the TCR pairs. False discovery rates were estimated in a later analysis by permuting HLA or CMV assignments 20 times. In a later analysis, co-occurring TCRs were grouped using DBSCAN, with TCRdist sequence similarity added in when clustering inside HLA-allele-positive subsets. For co-occurrence clustering, repertoires with fewer than 30,000 or more than 120,000 public chains were excluded, along with four to six repertoires with anomalous nucleotide sharing. What TCRdb holds here is the immuneACCESS table cut down to in-frame rearrangements. Part of the clones is not present; checked against another copy, under half of the missing clones reflect an unresolved V gene, and the others are unexplained. That table supplies the V and J calls and clone size; D and trimming were determined from the DNA. The sample table records 110,000 to 150,000 clones; about 70% of these occur just once. The top ten clonotypes cover about 3.9% of the sample.

The cohort comprised some 680 healthy bone marrow donors. At the time of sampling, every cohort member was nominally healthy, though immune exposures that went unrecorded were likely present. The donor was CMV seronegative and was included in the group of around 320 seronegative cohort members. Every donor gave a peripheral blood sample, and the peripheral blood mononuclear cells from that sample were used for TCR beta sequencing. The Qiagen DNeasy Blood Extraction Kit was used to extract genomic DNA from the blood cell samples. This clonotype originated in a man younger than 35 in good health and CMV-seronegative. The rearrangement combines TRBV6-1 with TRBJ2-7, with 9 central nucleotides matching TRBD1. The sequenced sample was PBMCs. The DNA sequence follows: TGTGCCAGCAGTGACGCGACAGGGGGTTCTGCGTACGAGCAGTACTTC. Its translation is CASSDATGGSAYEQYF.